A selection of T cell receptor beta chains follows, all from one sample in a study of cytomegalovirus exposure and HLA in healthy donors. Libraries were prepared by immunoSEQ multiplex PCR; TCRdb keeps only in-frame clonotypes and omits some of them. The sample lists roughly 270,000 clones, roughly 88% seen once, with 0.92% in the top ten. Sequenced: PBMCs. The receptor source for this set is a woman younger than 35 in good health and CMV-seronegative. Each CDR3 is given with its conserved first and last residue. D genes are given only for firm matches. The size entry is marked missing in some rows and otherwise reads once, few, many or a size class.

TRBD1,TRBJ2-5,TRBV5-8,NA,TGTGCCAGCAGTACGACAGGGAAAATGGAGACCCAGTACTTC,CASSTTGKMETQYF
NA,TRBJ2-5,TRBV4-1,NA,TGCGCCAGTAGAGCGGGCGCTGTTGTTCGGGAGACCCAGTACTTC,CASRAGAVVRETQYF
TRBD2,TRBJ2-5,TRBV20-1,NA,TGCAGTGCTAGACTAGCGGGAGGCCTAAACTTC,CSARLAGGLNF
TRBD1,TRBJ1-1,TRBV7-2,NA,TGTGCCAGCAGCCCAACACGACAGGGGTCCCTTATGTGGACTGAAGCTTTCTTT,CASSPTRQGSLMWTEAFF
TRBD2,TRBJ2-7,TRBV19,NA,TGTGCCAGTAGTCCTTCGCGGGAGGGCCTCGAGCAGTACTTC,CASSPSREGLEQYF
TRBD2,TRBJ2-1,TRBV19,NA,TGTGCCAGTTGCCCACTAGCGGGAGTCTACAATGAGCAGTTCTTC,CASCPLAGVYNEQFF
NA,TRBJ1-2,TRBV9,NA,TGTGCCAGCAGCGTAGTTGTACAGTTCGACCCGTATGGCTACACCTTC,CASSVVVQFDPYGYTF
TRBD2,TRBJ2-1,TRBV2,NA,TGTGCCGGGGGGGGACTGCAGTTCTTC,CAGGGLQFF
TRBD2,TRBJ2-7,TRBV5-4,few,TGTGCCAGCAGCTTGCGGGAGGGGAACGAGCAGTACTTC,CASSLREGNEQYF
TRBD1,TRBJ2-5,TRBV29-1,NA,TGCAGCGTTGCAATGACAGGGGTCGAGACCCAGTACTTC,CSVAMTGVETQYF
NA,TRBJ1-5,TRBV2,NA,TGTGCCAGCAGTGAATCAGGCACCTATCAGCCCCAGCATTTT,CASSESGTYQPQHF
TRBD1,TRBJ1-2,TRBV28,NA,TGTGCCAGCAGTGAAAGACAGGGTGGGTTATATGGCTACACCTTC,CASSERQGGLYGYTF
NA,TRBJ2-6,TRBV5-1,NA,TGCGCCAGCAGGGAAATCGGCAGGTCGGACTCTGGGGCCAACGTCCTGACTTTC,CASREIGRSDSGANVLTF
TRBD2,TRBJ2-7,TRBV6-6,NA,TGTGCCAGCGGACTAGCGTTCTACGAGCAGTACTTC,CASGLAFYEQYF
TRBD2,TRBJ2-1,TRBV19,NA,TGTGCCAGTAGTCCCCAGGGACTAGTTGAGCAGTTCTTC,CASSPQGLVEQFF
NA,TRBJ2-1,TRBV5-1,NA,TGCGCCAGCAGCTTGGCCGGGATCACCTACAATGAGCAGTTCTTC,CASSLAGITYNEQFF
NA,TRBJ2-3,TRBV27,NA,TGTGCCAGCCTCCCACCGAAAGGACTTTCCAGCCGCACAGATACGCAGTATTTT,CASLPPKGLSSRTDTQYF
TRBD2,TRBJ2-1,TRBV25-1,NA,TGTGCCAGCAGCCCCCCGTGGATAGCGGGGAACTCCTACAATGAGCAGTTCTTC,CASSPPWIAGNSYNEQFF
TRBD2,TRBJ2-3,TRBV28,NA,TGTGCCAGCGCACTAGCGGGGGCTAGCACAGATACGCAGTATTTT,CASALAGASTDTQYF
TRBD2,TRBJ2-1,TRBV7-2,NA,TGTGGAGTTCTAGGGACTAGCGGAGCAAATGAGCAGTTCTTC,CGVLGTSGANEQFF
TRBD1,TRBJ2-1,TRBV4-2,NA,TGTGCCAGCAGCCTCCTTGGGCGGGATCTCGTTGTGGGACAGGGTTTGGGGAATGAGCAGTTCTTC,CASSLLGRDLVVGQGLGNEQFF
NA,TRBJ2-7,TRBV18,NA,TGTGCCAGCTCACCACCGTTGCAGGACTACGAGCAGTACTTC,CASSPPLQDYEQYF
TRBD1,TRBJ2-2,TRBV4-2,once,TGTGCCAGCAGGACAGGGTTCACCGGGGAGCTGTTTTTT,CASRTGFTGELFF
NA,TRBJ2-7,TRBV27,NA,TGTGCCAGCAGTTTATTCGGGGGACGCGAGCAGTACTTC,CASSLFGGREQYF
NA,TRBJ2-7,TRBV29-1,NA,TGCAGCGCCGGCCCAGGGGACGAGCAGTACTTC,CSAGPGDEQYF
TRBD2,TRBJ2-5,TRBV7-9,NA,TGTGCCAGCAGTTTGCGGGGGGGAAAAGAGACCCAGTACTTC,CASSLRGGKETQYF
TRBD1,TRBJ2-7,TRBV2,NA,TGTGCCAGCAGTGAATCTCAGGGGGCCTACGAGCAGTACTTC,CASSESQGAYEQYF
TRBD2,TRBJ2-2,TRBV5-1,NA,TGCGCCAGCAGCTTATATAGCGGGATGAACACCGGGGAGCTGTTTTTT,CASSLYSGMNTGELFF
NA,TRBJ2-5,TRBV30,NA,TGTGCCTGGAGGGAGGAACTGACGTACCAAGAGACCCAGTACTTC,CAWREELTYQETQYF